These 14 T cell receptor beta chains originate from one sample sequenced in a study of cytomegalovirus exposure and HLA in healthy donors (dated by TCRdb to about 2017). The library was made by the immunoSEQ multiplex PCR assay. A mixture of 60 forward primers for TCR Vbeta segments and 13 reverse primers for TCR Jbeta segments was used in the multiplex PCR. TCRdb provides this immuneACCESS table in a form limited to in-frame rearrangements. Some clones are lacking; in checked studies, under half of them reflect an unresolved V gene, and why the rest are absent is not known. The sample data list 120,000 or so clones, and 65% to 75% of these were observed just once. Of the sample, 11% is held by the ten largest clones. The specimen was PBMCs. These receptors originate from a woman between 45 and 60 years old in good health and CMV-seropositive.

The chain uses TRBV5-1 and TRBJ1-1; possible D gene TRBD1, 5 bases. Per the germline V gene, CDR1 is SGHRS and CDR2 is YFSETQ. The CDR3 contains 15 residues. V was trimmed by 0 bases and J by 5 bases, leaving 14 bases between them. For the CDR3, the DNA is TGCGCCAGCAGCTTGGCCCAGGGCAGGGATACTGAAGCTTTCTTT. It codes for CASSLAQGRDTEAFF.

This clone turned up a few times. The chain carries TRBV7-2 and TRBJ2-7; weak D call: TRBD2 (5 bases). Germline CDR1 and CDR2: SGHTA and FQGNSA. The CDR3 is made up of 15 amino acids. Between the trimmed V and J ends, which lost 5 bases and 6 bases, there was a span of 20 bases. The DNA of the CDR3 is TGTGCCAGCAGCGAGCGCCGGGATATGGAGGCCGAGCAGTACTTC. Amino acid sequence: CASSERRDMEAEQYF.

V gene TRBV19 combines with J gene TRBJ1-3; D might be TRBD1 (5 bases). Germline values: CDR1 LNHDA, CDR2 SQIVND (reference sequence). Trimming removed 6 bases at V and 10 bases at J, with 31 bases between. The CDR3 runs 18 residues. CDR3 amino acids: CASRVSFTETVLLETIYF. CDR3 DNA sequence: TGTGCCAGTAGAGTATCGTTTACCGAGACAGTGCTTTTAGAAACCATATATTTT. The full variable domain, with the rest looked up from reference TRBV19 and TRBJ1-3, is DGGITQSPKYLFRKEGQNVTLSCEQNLNHDAMYWYRQDPGQGLRLIYYSQIVNDFQKGDIAEGYSVSREKKESFPLTVTSAQKNPTAFYLCASRVSFTETVLLETIYFGEGSWLTVV.

The chain is built from TRBV14 and TRBJ1-1, with D perhaps TRBD1 (6 bases). V was trimmed by 0 bases and J by 4 bases, leaving 12 bases between them. Germline CDR1 reads SGHDN; CDR2 reads FVKESK. This CDR3 contains 15 residues. The CDR3 sequence is CASSQDLGGLTEAFF. CDR3 in DNA: TGTGCCAGCAGCCAAGATCTGGGGGGGCTCACTGAAGCTTTCTTT.

The DNA for the CDR3 is TGTGCCAGCAGCTTGCAGGGGGCTAACTATGGCTACACCTTC. Translated: CASSLQGANYGYTF. This chain uses TRBV7-2 with TRBJ1-2, with TRBD1 identical over 7 bases. The length of the CDR3 is 14 residues. Per the germline V gene, CDR1 is SGHTA and CDR2 is FQGNSA. V dropped 3 bases and J dropped 0; count of bases not matched to a gene: 1.

This chain links TRBV11-1 with TRBJ1-4; 9 bases align to TRBD1. The germline V gene encodes CDR1 SGHAT and CDR2 FQDESV (reference sequence). With 4 bases clipped from V and 8 bases from J, the junction kept 5 bases outside the gene matches. CDR3 length equals 14 residues. The CDR3 DNA reads TGTGCCAGCAGCTCGCCCGGGACAGGGGAAAAACTGTTTTTT. Residues: CASSSPGTGEKLFF.

The chain couples TRBV28 to TRBJ1-4; D ambiguous. V was trimmed by 6 bases and J by 2 bases, leaving 10 bases between them. Germline V gene sequence: CDR1 MDHEN, CDR2 SYDVKM. The CDR3 spans 14 residues. The CDR3 sequence is CASRNSGTNEKLFF. In DNA form, the CDR3 reads TGTGCCAGCAGAAATTCGGGTACTAATGAAAAACTGTTTTTT.

This chain uses TRBV25-1 with TRBJ2-3; tentative D call: TRBD1 (6 bases). The V end lost 2 bases, the J end lost 3 bases, and 12 bases lay between the germline ends. CDR1 and CDR2 from the germline V gene are MGHDK and SYGVNS. The CDR3 is 15 amino acids. The CDR3 sequence is CASSENRVRTDTQYF. For the CDR3, the DNA is TGTGCCAGCAGTGAAAACAGGGTGCGAACAGATACGCAGTATTTT.

This clone has only one observation. The V and J genes are TRBV4-1 and TRBJ2-1; tentative D call: TRBD1 (6 bases). V was clipped by 2 bases and J by 2 bases, with 10 bases between them. CDR3 length: 15 residues. Germline values: CDR1 MGHRA, CDR2 YSYEKL. DNA for the CDR3: TGCGCCAGCAGCCAACGGGACACCGCCTACAATGAGCAGTTCTTC. Translation: CASSQRDTAYNEQFF.

The chain joins TRBV5-4 to TRBJ1-1; a weak D match, TRBD1 (5 bases). CDR3 length: 14 amino acids. Germline assignment: CDR1 SGHNT and CDR2 YYREEE (reference sequence). The V end was cut by 4 bases, the J end by 3 bases, with 13 bases between. CDR3 nucleotides: TGTGCCAGCAGCCGTGACCAGACAGACACTGAAGCTTTCTTT. As protein: CASSRDQTDTEAFF.

The chain has TRBV19 and TRBJ2-5; D is possibly TRBD1 (6 bases). CDR3 size: 14 residues. Trimming stripped 5 bases from V and 5 bases from J, with 15 bases between. Germline V gene sequence: CDR1 LNHDA, CDR2 SQIVND (reference sequence). The CDR3 loop reads CASSSRTAAETQYF. CDR3 DNA sequence: TGTGCCAGTAGTTCACGGACAGCGGCGGAGACCCAGTACTTC.

In this sample, this clone turned up a few times. This chain links TRBV9 with TRBJ2-3, with D possibly being TRBD1 (6 bases). The CDR3 consists of 15 residues. Germline V gene sequence: CDR1 SGDLS, CDR2 YYNGEE. V gave up 0 bases and J gave up 0 bases, with 8 bases separating them. DNA of the CDR3: TGTGCCAGCAGCGTAGGGGACACCAGCACAGATACGCAGTATTTT. This gives the protein CASSVGDTSTDTQYF.

The V call is TRBV2, the J call TRBJ2-2; TRBD2 might be the D (6 bases). V lost 1 base, J lost 3 bases, and 9 bases lay in between. The CDR3 has 15 amino acids. The V gene's germline CDR1 is SNHLY and CDR2 FYNNEI. The CDR3 DNA reads TGTGCCAGCAGTGAAGGCGGAGGGCACACCGGGGAGCTGTTTTTT. Protein product: CASSEGGGHTGELFF.

This clone was recorded once. J is TRBJ1-5 and V is TRBV18; 7 bases align to TRBD1. With 4 bases clipped from V and 2 bases from J, the junction kept 8 bases outside the gene matches. The CDR3 runs 16 residues. CDR1 and CDR2 (germline): KGHSH, LQKENI. The CDR3, as DNA: TGTGCCAGCTCACTAGGAGGACAGGAGGGCAATCAGCCCCAGCATTTT. This translates into CASSLGGQEGNQPQHF. Filled out from reference TRBV18 and TRBJ1-5, the complete variable domain reads NAGVMQNPRHLVRRRGQEARLRCSPMKGHSHVYWYRQLPEEGLKFMVYLQKENIIDESGMPKERFSAEFPKEGPSILRIQQVVRGDSAAYFCASSLGGQEGNQPQHFGDGTRLSIL.